Listed below are T cell receptor beta chains from one sample, sequenced in a study of blood T cell repertoires in COVID-19. TCRdb keeps only in-frame clones here, not all; method: immunoSEQ multiplex PCR. The table has about 300,000 clones, approximately 86% seen once. Sequencing was carried out using peripheral blood. The receptor source for this set is a man between 65 and 85 years old with acute or convalescent COVID-19. The CDR3 runs from the conserved cysteine through the conserved F or W. D genes are given only for firm matches. Part of the rows lack a size; the others show once, few, many or a class for expanded clones.

TRBV6-5	NA	NA	TRBJ1-1	CASSYGRQGNTEAFF	TGTGCCAGCAGTTACGGACGTCAGGGGAACACTGAAGCTTTCTTT
TRBV9	NA	TRBD2	TRBJ2-7	CASSVGNSGRSEQYF	TGTGCCAGCAGCGTAGGGAATAGCGGGAGATCCGAGCAGTACTTC
TRBV5-1	few	TRBD1	TRBJ2-7	CASSHGQGKEQYF	TGCGCCAGCAGCCACGGACAGGGTAAAGAGCAGTACTTC
TRBV6-1	NA	NA	TRBJ1-1	CASSERRGNTEAFF	TGTGCCAGCAGTGAAAGGAGAGGGAACACTGAAGCTTTCTTT
TRBV5-4	NA	NA	TRBJ2-1	CASSRGSTASSYNEQFF	TGTGCCAGCAGCAGGGGGTCGACAGCGAGCTCCTACAATGAGCAGTTCTTC
TRBV3-1/TRBV3-2	NA	NA	TRBJ2-3	CASSQGPSGTDTQYF	TGTGCCAGCAGCCAAGGTCCTAGCGGCACAGATACGCAGTATTTT
TRBV29-1	NA	NA	TRBJ2-7	CSVLGRGKYEQYF	TGCAGCGTTTTAGGGAGGGGGAAGTACGAGCAGTACTTC
TRBV5-1	NA	TRBD2	TRBJ2-1	CASSPFWTSGGSYNEQFF	TGCGCCAGCAGCCCATTCTGGACTAGCGGGGGCTCCTACAATGAGCAGTTCTTC
TRBV19	few	NA	TRBJ1-5	CASSLRQNTPQHF	TGTGCCAGTAGTCTCAGACAGAATACGCCCCAGCATTTT
TRBV18	NA	NA	TRBJ2-2	CASSFATPGDTGELFF	TGTGCCAGCTCATTCGCGACACCAGGGGACACCGGGGAGCTGTTTTTT